The source of this T cell receptor beta chain is a study of OX40 agonist ivuxolimab in advanced cancers. Germline V gene data show CDR1 as SGHNT and CDR2 as YYREEE (reference sequence). With 3 bases clipped from V and 0 bases from J, the junction kept 9 bases outside the gene matches. The CDR3 has 18 residues. This clone showed up just once. This table comes from immunoSEQ multiplex PCR, and its TCRdb copy is limited to in-frame clones, with some not included. The sample consists of over 80,000 clones, approximately 87% of them appearing once. The J gene is TRBJ2-1, the V gene TRBV5-4, with 10 bases that match TRBD2. The receptor's source is an adult with an advanced solid tumor such as melanoma, head and neck, liver or kidney cancer. The sample here was CD4+ or CD8+ T cells sorted from blood, taken in a trial of the OX40 agonist ivuxolimab. Here the CDR3 reads CASSWTLLAGSSYNEQFF. Written as DNA, the CDR3 is TGTGCCAGCAGCTGGACCCTACTAGCGGGGTCCTCCTACAATGAGCAGTTCTTC.